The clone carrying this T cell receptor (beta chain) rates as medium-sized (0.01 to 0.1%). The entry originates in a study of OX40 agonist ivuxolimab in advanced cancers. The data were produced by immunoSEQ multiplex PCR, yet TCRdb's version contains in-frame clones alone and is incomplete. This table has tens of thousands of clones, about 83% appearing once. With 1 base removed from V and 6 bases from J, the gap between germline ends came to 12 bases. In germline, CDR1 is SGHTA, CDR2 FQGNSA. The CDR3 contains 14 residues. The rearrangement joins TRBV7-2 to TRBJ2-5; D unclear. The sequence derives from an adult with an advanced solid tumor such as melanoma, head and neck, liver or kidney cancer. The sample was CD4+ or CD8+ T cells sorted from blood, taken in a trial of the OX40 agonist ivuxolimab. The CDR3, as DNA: TGTGCCAGCAGCTTAGATTCCGGGTTTAAGACCCAGTACTTC. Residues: CASSLDSGFKTQYF.